This T cell receptor beta chain originates from a study of cytomegalovirus exposure and HLA in healthy donors (dated by TCRdb to 2016 to 2017). Concerning the study at large: In an earlier analysis of 587 of the donors, under 300 Gb of sequence data and 117 million unique TCR beta sequences from roughly 190 million T cells were reported. An early release covering about 600 HLA-typed donors comprised about 300 gigabases of sequencing data and 85 million to 100 million unique TCR sequences. Of the 300 to 450 genotyped donors, 81% fell in the genetic ancestry cluster associated with self-reported Caucasian donors. The study aimed to test whether cataloging public T cell receptors could reveal signatures of past pathogen exposure. The T cell repertoires of 666 subjects were profiled by immunosequencing and related to cytomegalovirus serostatus. A separate validation cohort of over 95 different subjects was used in addition to the approximately 610-subject first cohort. To predict cytomegalovirus infection status, the study brought together high-throughput TCR immunosequencing, statistical association of individual TCRs with disease status, and machine learning. In a later analysis, previously published TCR beta repertoires from several hundred donors were re-analyzed and high-resolution HLA genotyping was added so that TCR occurrence patterns could be studied. Rather than drawing on any new phenotypic data, the later analysis identified candidate immune exposures from TCR beta sequences and the way those sequences occurred across donors. In an earlier analysis of about 590 of the donors, high-throughput TCR beta sequencing was used to judge whether each TCR beta V gene segment behaved as functional or pseudogenic. Donor age, sex, ethnicity and CMV serostatus were collected together with the repertoire data. A later genetic analysis took genome-wide SNP genotypes for about 55% of the 666 donors and used that subset as a discovery cohort. All discovery cohort repertoires had been generated on a single sequencing platform. Both class I and class II loci were covered by HLA typing, at four-digit resolution. Typing coverage differed by locus: A, B, C, DRB1 and DQB1 were typed in roughly 620-640 donors, DQA1 in 500 to 550, DPA1 in some 570, and DPB1 in about 450. Because of strong linkage in the cohort, five DR-DQ haplotypes were treated as single units for association and clustering. Among roughly 400 genotyped donors of the cohort, an average of around 250,000 unique TCR beta nucleotide sequences was sequenced per donor, of which roughly 17% were non-productive. Study-wide conclusions, independent of this receptor: Cytomegalovirus status was reported to be diagnosed by the classifier with high specificity and sensitivity in both the original and validation cohorts. The cohort was sequenced for TCR beta chains only, and without alpha or paired-chain data the features that could be detected were limited. Assigning TCR associations to individual alleles was difficult when HLA alleles, especially DR and DQ, strongly co-occurred. Broadly in line with IMGT annotations, most TCR beta V segments showed up in productive rearrangements about 90% or about 30% of the time in an earlier analysis of a few hundred of the donors. In vitro tests confirmed that a few of the cytomegalovirus-associated TCR beta chains recognize cytomegalovirus antigens. Correlated functional status among segregating V segments might reflect linkage disequilibrium, but an unknown experimental factor could not be ruled out. The earlier analysis of a few hundred of the donors excluded fewer than 20 rarely observed V segments, including chromosome 9 orphons, because counts were too low. The 87-base-pair reads could not distinguish some IMGT-functional V segments, including TRBV6-2 and TRBV6-3, so those segments were excluded. A further reported finding was that TCR beta sequences accurately predicted the HLA-A and HLA-B alleles for most subjects in the first cohort. A cluster of highly shared sequence variants was judged likely to be a technical artifact of the sequencing pipeline. A total of 150 or so TCR beta chains were listed by the study as associated with cytomegalovirus. Sequencing depth was assumed to be roughly uniform across donors in the presence/absence analyses, though that assumption may not hold. The only immune exposure information available for the cohort was CMV serostatus. Specific HLA alleles were associated with 15,000 to 20,000 TCR beta sequences at a false discovery rate of 0.05 in a later analysis. It was suggested by the authors that the approach could potentially be generalized to other disease states and immunological phenotypes. Most TCR sequences were seen in very few donors, while some public TCRs were found in many individuals. In a later analysis, HLA-associated TCR beta chains showed more clonal expansion and lower generation probabilities than non-associated chains that were equally common. In a later analysis, TCR association rates were found to vary across HLA loci, with the most associated TCRs seen for DRB1 alleles and the fewest for HLA-C alleles. According to a later genetic analysis, donors in an Asian-associated ancestry cluster had fewer N-insertions in productive TCRs than the approximately 670-donor mean. In a later analysis, several top co-occurrence clusters were reported to appear linked to parvovirus B19, influenza, CMV and Epstein-Barr virus. In a later analysis, most CMV-associated TCR beta chains were found to appear HLA-restricted, with HLA associations seemingly driven largely by CMV exposure. Because HLA typing was unavailable for some donors at each locus, only the typed subset was used in association tests. V-gene and J-gene trimming of TCR beta chains was associated with a missense DCLRE1C variant in a later genetic analysis, and the association was replicated in an independent cohort.

Points on this clone: The antigen this receptor binds is unknown. Per-nucleotide qualities are absent, and no much larger clonotype sits a single base away.

Library generation was performed with the immunoSEQ multiplex PCR assay. For the multiplex PCR, a mixture combining 60 forward primers for TCR Vbeta segments and 13 reverse primers for TCR Jbeta segments was used. A multiplex PCR assay on genomic DNA amplified the CDR3 region of rearranged TCR beta genes. On the Illumina HiSeq System, the amplified TCR beta libraries were sequenced as 87-base-pair reads. The source study handled its data this way. A later analysis tallied roughly 80 million unique TCR beta chains across the 666 repertoires, and about 12 million of those chains were shared by two or more donors. Raw reads were error-corrected and collapsed into unique sequences with a nearest-neighbor algorithm that merged closely related sequences to remove PCR and sequencing errors. CDR3 sequences were aligned to IMGT reference sequences to assign V, D and J gene segments. Each retained sequence needed at least a six-nucleotide match to both a V gene segment and a J gene segment. Rearrangements were classified as productive when the CDR3 lacked stop codons and remained in frame with V and J, and all other rearrangements were classified as non-productive. CDR3 was defined by IMGT convention, running from the second conserved V-encoded cysteine to the conserved J-encoded phenylalanine. The earlier analysis of roughly 590 of the donors excluded any sequence lacking an unambiguous match to a single V gene segment. In an earlier analysis of approximately 500 of the donors, a V segment was called functional when productive rearrangements were above 56.7%, and segregating when the standard deviation between donors exceeded 5%. A statistical classification framework was built to diagnose cytomegalovirus status from the catalog of TCR beta chain sequences. V and J gene assignment, in a later analysis, came from comparing TCR nucleotide sequences with IMGT/GENE-DB human TR gene sequences. In a later analysis, CDR3 sequences and most-parsimonious VDJ recombination scenarios were assigned using the TCRdist pipeline. A later analysis defined each TCR beta chain by its CDR3 amino acid sequence plus V-gene family, and excluded reads lacking a unique V-gene family. As a way to deal with suspected cross-contamination and a sequencing artifact, a later analysis dropped 500 to 700 nucleotide sequences that were highly shared and had low generation probability. In a later analysis, a clonal expansion index was calculated for each public chain from normalized within-repertoire ranks of inferred template counts. In a later analysis, generation probabilities were computed using a VDJ recombination model fitted to out-of-frame rearrangements, and the results were checked against IGoR. Hypergeometric tests were used in a later analysis to score TCR-TCR, TCR-HLA and TCR-CMV co-occurrence, with a repertoire-size bias correction applied to the TCR pairs. In a later analysis, false discovery rates were estimated by permuting HLA or CMV assignments 20 times. A later analysis grouped co-occurring TCRs with DBSCAN, adding TCRdist sequence similarity when clustering within HLA-allele-positive subsets. Repertoires with fewer than 30,000 or more than 120,000 public chains, plus five repertoires with anomalous nucleotide sharing, were excluded from co-occurrence clustering. Sourced from immuneACCESS, this table was stored by TCRdb with only in-frame sequences that have V and J called. A share of the clones is absent; for the studies checked, an unresolved V gene accounts for under half, and the remainder has no known explanation. The V and J calls and clone size were taken over from that table, and D and trimming were inferred from the DNA. The sample table contains tens of thousands of clones; only one count was recorded for roughly 80% of them. The biggest ten clones account for approximately 10% of the sample.

The cohort was made up of hundreds of healthy bone marrow donors. At the time of sampling, every cohort member was nominally healthy, though immune exposures that went unrecorded were likely present. CMV serostatus was positive for 289 and negative for 352 of the 666 cohort members, and was not recorded for this donor. A peripheral blood sample was provided by each donor, and peripheral blood mononuclear cells were used for TCR beta sequencing. The Qiagen DNeasy Blood Extraction Kit was used to extract genomic DNA from the blood cell samples. At the junction V is shortened by 3 bases and J by 1 base, with 12 bases in between. The CDR3 sequence holds 15 residues, the cysteine and phenylalanine included. Only the CDR3 DNA is retained, 45 bases long and in frame from the first base. Via the germline V gene, CDR1 is MDHEN and CDR2 SYDVKM.

The origin of this receptor is a human donor in good health. Recombination connected TRBV28 to TRBJ1-1, with TRBD1 tentatively as D gene (6 bases match). Sequencing was done on a sample of PBMCs. The encoded CDR3 is CASSFGDRRNTEAFF. The nucleotide sequence reads TGTGCCAGCAGTTTTGGTGACAGGCGGAACACTGAAGCTTTCTTT.